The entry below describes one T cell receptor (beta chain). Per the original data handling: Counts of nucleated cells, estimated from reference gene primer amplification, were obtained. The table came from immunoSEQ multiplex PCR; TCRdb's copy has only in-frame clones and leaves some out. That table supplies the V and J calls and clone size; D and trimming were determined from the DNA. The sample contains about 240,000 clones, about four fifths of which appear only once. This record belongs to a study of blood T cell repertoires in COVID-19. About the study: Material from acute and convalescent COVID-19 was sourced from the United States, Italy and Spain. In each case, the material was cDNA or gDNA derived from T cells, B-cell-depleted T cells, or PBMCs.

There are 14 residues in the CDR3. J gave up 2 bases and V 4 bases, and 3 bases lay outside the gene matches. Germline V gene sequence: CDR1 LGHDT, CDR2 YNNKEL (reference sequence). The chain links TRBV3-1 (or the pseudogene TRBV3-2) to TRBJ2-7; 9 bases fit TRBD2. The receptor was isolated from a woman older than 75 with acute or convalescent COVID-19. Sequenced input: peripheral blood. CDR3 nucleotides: TGTGCCAGCAGCCTCAAGCGGGGGGCCTACGAGCAGTACTTC. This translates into CASSLKRGAYEQYF.